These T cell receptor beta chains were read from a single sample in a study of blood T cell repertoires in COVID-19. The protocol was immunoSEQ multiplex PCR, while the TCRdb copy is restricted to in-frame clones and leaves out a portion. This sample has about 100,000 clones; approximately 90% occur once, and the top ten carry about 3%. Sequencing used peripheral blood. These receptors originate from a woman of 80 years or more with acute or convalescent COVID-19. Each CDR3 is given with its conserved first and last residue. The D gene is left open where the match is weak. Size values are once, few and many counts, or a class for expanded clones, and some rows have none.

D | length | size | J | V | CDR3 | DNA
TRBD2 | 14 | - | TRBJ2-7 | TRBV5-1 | CASSTSGRSYEQYF | TGCGCCAGCAGCACTAGCGGGAGATCCTACGAGCAGTACTTC
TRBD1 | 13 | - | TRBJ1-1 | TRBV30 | CAWSLVRGAEAFF | TGTGCCTGGAGCCTAGTCAGGGGGGCTGAAGCTTTCTTT
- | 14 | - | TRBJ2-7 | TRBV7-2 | CASSPRDSTYEQYF | TGTGCCAGCAGCCCCCGGGACTCAACCTACGAGCAGTACTTC
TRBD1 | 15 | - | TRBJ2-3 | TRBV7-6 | CASSLAGTGTDTQYF | TGTGCCAGCAGCTTAGCCGGGACAGGGACAGATACGCAGTATTTT
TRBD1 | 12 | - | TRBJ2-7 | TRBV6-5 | CASTGVMGEQYF | TGTGCCAGTACAGGGGTGATGGGCGAGCAGTACTTC
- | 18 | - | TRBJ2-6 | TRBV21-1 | CASNSRTSGRSGANVLTF | TGTGCCAGCAACTCGCGGACTAGCGGGAGGTCTGGGGCCAACGTCCTGACTTTC
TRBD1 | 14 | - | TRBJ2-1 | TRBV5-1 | CASSQLQGTNEQFF | TGCGCCAGCAGCCAACTACAGGGGACCAATGAGCAGTTCTTC
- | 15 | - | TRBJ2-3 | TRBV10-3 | CAISEWSSVEDTQYF | TGTGCCATCAGTGAGTGGTCTAGCGTGGAAGATACGCAGTATTTT
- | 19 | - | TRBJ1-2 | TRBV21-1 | CASSKVGTGLPRTHYGYTF | TGTGCCAGCAGCAAAGTGGGGACAGGGCTCCCTCGAACCCACTATGGCTACACCTTC
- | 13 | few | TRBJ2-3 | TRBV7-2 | CASSLAKGVSQYF | TGTGCCAGCAGCTTAGCAAAGGGGGTTTCGCAGTATTTT
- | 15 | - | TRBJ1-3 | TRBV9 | CASSVVGSSGNTIYF | TGTGCCAGCAGCGTAGTTGGCAGCTCTGGAAACACCATATATTTT
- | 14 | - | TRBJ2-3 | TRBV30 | CAWSVTGGTDTQYF | TGTGCCTGGAGTGTGACAGGAGGCACAGATACGCAGTATTTT
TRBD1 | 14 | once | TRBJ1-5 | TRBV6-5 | CASSRNRGKQPQHF | TGTGCCAGCAGTCGTAACAGGGGAAAGCAGCCCCAGCATTTT
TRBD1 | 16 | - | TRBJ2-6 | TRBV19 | CASRPTGDSGANVLTF | TGTGCCAGTAGGCCTACAGGGGACTCTGGGGCCAACGTCCTGACTTTC
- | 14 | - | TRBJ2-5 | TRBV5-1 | CASSLKQPKETQYF | TGCGCCAGCAGCCTCAAACAGCCAAAGGAGACCCAGTACTTC
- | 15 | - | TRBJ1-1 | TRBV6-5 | CASSYSGDVYTEAFF | TGTGCCAGCAGTTACAGCGGGGACGTTTACACTGAAGCTTTCTTT
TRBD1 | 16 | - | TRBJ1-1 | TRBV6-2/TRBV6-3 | CASSDRDRGRDTEAFF | TGTGCCAGCAGTGACCGGGACAGGGGGAGGGACACTGAAGCTTTCTTT
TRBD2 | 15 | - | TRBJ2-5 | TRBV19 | CASSIASGGVETQYF | TGTGCCAGTAGTATTGCGTCGGGGGGTGTAGAGACCCAGTACTTC
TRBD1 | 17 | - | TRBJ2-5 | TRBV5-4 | CASSSGRDRNLQETQYF | TGTGCCAGCAGCTCAGGCCGGGACAGGAATTTACAAGAGACCCAGTACTTC
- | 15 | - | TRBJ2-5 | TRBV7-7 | CASSGSTGVQETQYF | TGTGCTAGCAGCGGGTCTACAGGGGTCCAAGAGACCCAGTACTTC
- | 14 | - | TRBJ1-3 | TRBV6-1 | CASSFRGEGNTIYF | TGTGCCAGCAGTTTCAGGGGTGAAGGAAACACCATATATTTT
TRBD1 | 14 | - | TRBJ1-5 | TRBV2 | CASSAGQGEQPQHF | TGTGCCAGCAGTGCCGGACAGGGCGAACAGCCCCAGCATTTT
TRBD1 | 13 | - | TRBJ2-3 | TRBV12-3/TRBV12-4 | CASSLGTGDTQYF | TGTGCCAGCAGTTTGGGGACAGGGGATACGCAGTATTTT
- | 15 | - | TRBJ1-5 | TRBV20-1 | CSASIRGAGNQPQHF | TGCAGTGCTAGTATACGTGGGGCCGGCAATCAGCCCCAGCATTTT
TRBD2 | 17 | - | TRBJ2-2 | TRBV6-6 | CASRRGTSGFNTGELFF | TGTGCCAGCAGACGAGGGACTAGCGGGTTTAACACCGGGGAGCTGTTTTTT
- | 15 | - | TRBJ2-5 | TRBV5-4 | CASSLDGGNQETQYF | TGTGCCAGCAGCTTGGATGGAGGAAACCAAGAGACCCAGTACTTC
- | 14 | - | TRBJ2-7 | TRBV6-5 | CASSYGGPGYEQYF | TGTGCCAGCAGTTACGGCGGGCCAGGCTACGAGCAGTACTTC
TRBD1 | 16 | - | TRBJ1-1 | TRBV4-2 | CASSPTGGLPHTEAFF | TGTGCCAGCAGCCCAACAGGGGGCCTGCCCCACACTGAAGCTTTCTTT